The 9 T cell receptor beta chains below all came from one sample that was sequenced in a study of molecular identifiers for immune sequencing clone quantification. Using its own MiXCR run on the PCR reads, TCRdb lists one record per CDR3 protein. The sample includes around 470,000 distinct CDR3 sequences, around 23% seen only once; the top ten take under 0.8%. Sequenced: naive CD8+ T cells from blood, with Jurkat cell RNA spiked in. Sample subset: FACS-sorted CD8+CD4-CCR7+CD45RA+ naive T cells. These receptors all come from a human donor in good health. Some libraries in this study had Jurkat cell RNA spiked in.

The rearrangement uses TRBV30 and TRBJ1-1, with D unresolved. Deletions cut 2 bases from V and 1 base from J, with 8 bases between. The CDR3 sequence is 13 residues long. The germline gives CDR1 GTSNPN, CDR2 SVGIG (reference sequence). Written as DNA, the CDR3 is TGTGCCTGGAGTCCAGAGACGAACACTGAAGCTTTCTTT. Protein: CAWSPETNTEAFF.

This clonotype was detected only a few times. The CDR3 sequence: CASSFGLGPAYEQYF. Here the CDR3 DNA reads TGTGCCAGCAGTTTCGGCTTGGGGCCGGCCTACGAGCAGTACTTC. The chain couples TRBV27 to TRBJ2-7; a possible D gene is TRBD1 (5 bases). Germline V gene lookup returns CDR1 MNHEY and CDR2 SMNVEV (reference sequence). V lost 3 bases and J lost 2, with 14 bases in between. The CDR3 has 15 residues.

This clonotype was observed many times. The chain recombines TRBV6-5 with TRBJ2-4; perhaps TRBD1 as D (5 bases). This CDR3 spans 16 amino acids. Looked up from germline, CDR1 is MNHEY and CDR2 is SVGAGI. Trimming removed 5 bases from V and 1 base from J, with 15 bases in between. CDR3 nucleotide sequence: TGTGCCAGCAGTGAAGGGGTTTCAGTCGCCAAAAACATTCAGTACTTC. Amino acids: CASSEGVSVAKNIQYF.

Only one count was recorded for this clonotype. The chain uses TRBV15 and TRBJ1-4, with TRBD1 matching 9 bases. The germline V gene has CDR1 LNHNV and CDR2 YYDKDF (reference sequence). This CDR3 is built from 16 residues. Trimming at V came to 0 bases and at J to 7 bases, leaving 6 bases not matched to a gene. The CDR3 region has the DNA TGTGCCACCAGCAGAGAGGAGGGACAGGGAGGTGAAAAACTGTTTTTT. Protein product: CATSREEGQGGEKLFF. The full variable domain, in which reference TRBV15 and TRBJ1-4 provide the parts outside the CDR3, is DAMVIQNPRYQVTQFGKPVTLSCSQTLNHNVMYWYQQKSSQAPKLLFHYYDKDFNNEADTPDNFQSRRPNTSFCFLDIRSPGLGDTAMYLCATSREEGQGGEKLFFGSGTQLSVL.

Remarks on this clonotype: A junction boundary mismatches the germline segment, possibly from a read error. The chain links TRBV7-9 to TRBJ2-5; the D gene is possibly TRBD2 (6 bases). From germline, CDR1 is SEHNR and CDR2 FQNEAQ (reference sequence). This CDR3 comprises 14 residues. The CDR3 loop reads CASRAGGTQEPQSF. The CDR3 DNA sequence: TGTGCCAGCAGGGCTGGAGGGACCCAAGAGCCCCAGTCCTTC.

In its sample, this clonotype was seen many times. The rearrangement joins TRBV27 to TRBJ1-1, with 8 bases aligning to TRBD1. CDR1 and CDR2 from the germline V gene are MNHEY and SMNVEV (reference sequence). The CDR3 runs 13 residues. V shed 6 bases, J shed 5 bases, and the junction held 5 bases outside the gene matches. CDR3 loop: CASSRQGRTEAFF. CDR3 bases: TGTGCCAGCAGCAGACAGGGGCGGACTGAAGCTTTCTTT.

Many counts were recorded for this clonotype. V usage is TRBV9 and J usage is TRBJ1-5; 10 bases align to TRBD1. CDR1 is SGDLS, CDR2 YYNGEE, per germline. V lost 4 bases to trimming and J lost 7 bases; unmatched junction nucleotides: 5. This CDR3 is built from 14 residues. The CDR3 reads CASSTGQGDQPQHF. CDR3 nucleotide sequence: TGTGCCAGCAGCACAGGACAGGGGGACCAGCCCCAGCATTTT.

This rearrangement joins TRBV20-1 to TRBJ2-2; 16 positions match TRBD2. CDR1 is DFQATT and CDR2 is SNEGSKA in the germline V gene (reference sequence). The CDR3 length is 19 residues. V shed 6 bases, J shed 7 bases, and the junction held 17 bases outside the gene matches. CDR3 DNA: TGCAGTGCCGCAGACTCGGGACTAGCGGGAGGGCCGGGTCACGGGGAGCTGTTTTTT. It specifies CSAADSGLAGGPGHGELFF.

On this clonotype itself: The germline gene is not matched at one end of the junction; a read error may be the cause. V gene TRBV27 combines with J gene TRBJ1-6; D unclear. This CDR3 is built from 16 residues. Germline V CDR1 and CDR2: MNHEY, SMNVEV (reference sequence). CDR3 sequence (DNA): TGTGCCAGCAATTTATTGACCCCCACCAGTGATTCACCCCTCCCCTTT. It is translated as CASNLLTPTSDSPLPF.